The next 22 T cell receptor beta chains were all read from a single sample in a study of T cells expressing NK-cell markers. TCRdb re-called the 5' RACE reads, yielding one record per CDR3 amino acid sequence without DNA. The specimen's table records 250,000 to 300,000 distinct CDR3 sequences. What was sequenced was blood T cells: a sorted CD56 or NKG2C T cell subset, CD4+ or CD8+ T cells, or bulk PBMC T cells (not recorded which). These receptors came from a woman aged 18-70 years in good health.

The V and J genes are TRBV29-1 and TRBJ2-3; no DNA is available, so the TRBD1 call from TCRdb remains unchecked. The CDR3 extends over 11 amino acids. The germline V gene encodes CDR1 SQVTM and CDR2 ANQGSEA. The CDR3 protein is CSGGQDDTQYF.

The chain uses TRBV6-2 or TRBV6-3 and TRBJ2-1; TCRdb lists TRBD2, though no DNA is available to test this call. Germline loops: CDR1 MNHEY, CDR2 SVGEGT. The CDR3 runs to 14 residues. CDR3 loop: CASRGEGPRIEQFF.

CDR3 sequence: CSVERTGAYEQYF. The rearrangement joins TRBV29-1 to TRBJ2-7; TCRdb returns TRBD1, unconfirmable since there is no DNA. Germline lookup yields CDR1 SQVTM and CDR2 ANQGSEA. CDR3 length equals 13 residues.

This chain uses TRBV7-3 with TRBJ1-2; TCRdb designates TRBD1, a call that cannot be tested without DNA. Germline values: CDR1 SGHTA, CDR2 FQGTGA. The CDR3 runs to 14 residues. The CDR3 is CASSAQPGAYGYTF.

This chain joins TRBV6-5 and TRBJ2-2; TCRdb names TRBD1, which stays unverified in the absence of DNA. CDR3 size: 17 residues. Germline-derived CDR1 and CDR2 are MNHEY and SVGAGI. The CDR3 protein is CASSYSLGQGGTGELFF.

The CDR3 reads CALTGGQALVAFF. This rearrangement joins TRBV12-3 or TRBV12-4 to TRBJ1-1. There are 13 residues in the CDR3.

V usage is TRBV7-2 and J usage is TRBJ2-6. The germline V gene encodes CDR1 SGHTA and CDR2 FQGNSA. The CDR3 contains 15 residues. CDR3 loop: CASTASVSGANVLTF. Full variable domain (outside the CDR3, taken from reference TRBV7-2 and TRBJ2-6): GAGVSQSPSNKVTEKGKDVELRCDPISGHTALYWYRQSLGQGLEFLIYFQGNSAPDKSGLPSDRFSAERTGGSVSTLTIQRTQQEDSAVYLCASTASVSGANVLTFGAGSRLTVL.

This sequence joins TRBV4-3 and TRBJ1-1; TCRdb's assignment of TRBD1 cannot be checked, as there is no DNA. The CDR3 sequence is 14 residues long. The germline V gene has CDR1 LGHNA and CDR2 YSLEER. The CDR3 region is CASSQASRGFRAFF.

The V and J genes are TRBV5-5 and TRBJ2-3; no DNA is available, so the TRBD1 call from TCRdb remains unchecked. Per the germline V gene, CDR1 is SGHKS and CDR2 is YYEKEE (reference sequence). The CDR3 totals 12 residues. The CDR3 here is CASSPGERTQYF.

The chain recombines TRBV12-3 or TRBV12-4 with TRBJ1-3; TCRdb returns TRBD1, unconfirmable since there is no DNA. The CDR3 contains 16 residues. The CDR3 here is CASSLGVLNSGNTIYF.

CDR3 residues: CASSITGKLTGELFF. This chain joins TRBV5-4 and TRBJ2-2; TCRdb returns TRBD1, unconfirmable since there is no DNA. This CDR3 has 15 residues. The germline gives CDR1 SGHNT, CDR2 YYREEE (reference sequence).

The V gene is TRBV7-2, the J gene TRBJ2-1. The CDR3 consists of 15 residues. Germline assignment: CDR1 SGHTA and CDR2 FQGNSA. The chain's CDR3 is CASSLRGGAYNEQFF.

V is TRBV12-3 or TRBV12-4 and J is TRBJ2-1; with no DNA, the TCRdb D assignment of TRBD2 cannot be verified. This CDR3 region has 14 residues. The CDR3 loop is CASSKGTSRDEQFF.

The CDR3 sequence: CSARDRGLAYEQYF. The rearrangement links TRBV20-1 to TRBJ2-7; absent DNA, TCRdb's TRBD2 call cannot be checked. The germline CDR1 and CDR2 sequences are DFQATT and SNEGSKA (reference sequence). CDR3 length equals 14 residues.

The rearrangement links TRBV7-8 to TRBJ2-3. The germline gives CDR1 SGHVS, CDR2 FQNEAQ. The length of the CDR3 is 14 residues. The CDR3: CASSFNGRTDTQYF.

The rearrangement uses TRBV6-2 or TRBV6-3 and TRBJ2-5; TCRdb's D call of TRBD1 is untestable without DNA. CDR3 length: 15 residues. From germline, CDR1 is MNHEY and CDR2 SVGEGT. The CDR3 sequence: CASVPGTTGQETQYF.

The V and J genes are TRBV3-1 and TRBJ1-5; with no DNA, the TCRdb D assignment of TRBD1 cannot be verified. The CDR3 extends over 13 amino acids. CDR1 and CDR2 from the germline V gene are LGHDT and YNNKEL (reference sequence). The CDR3 spells CASSQGQNQPQHF.

The chain is built from TRBV5-4 and TRBJ1-6; TCRdb designates TRBD1, a call that cannot be tested without DNA. CDR1 and CDR2 (germline): SGHNT, YYREEE (reference sequence). This CDR3 contains 13 residues. This chain's CDR3 is CASSLRERSPLHF.

CDR3 sequence reads: CASSFGTGGDGYTF. The chain is built from TRBV12-3 or TRBV12-4 and TRBJ1-2; TCRdb's D gene call, TRBD1, goes unchecked for lack of DNA. The CDR3 consists of 14 residues.

The chain links TRBV12-3 or TRBV12-4 to TRBJ2-5; TCRdb's D gene call, TRBD1, goes unchecked for lack of DNA. This CDR3 comprises 15 residues. This CDR3 is CASSLPGAGAGTQYF.

The chain links TRBV7-2 to TRBJ2-3; the D call of TRBD2 rests on TCRdb alone, since no DNA is present to check it. Per the germline V gene, CDR1 is SGHTA and CDR2 is FQGNSA. This CDR3 comprises 15 residues. The CDR3 here is CASSQTSGYTDTQYF. Filled out from reference TRBV7-2 and TRBJ2-3, the complete variable domain reads GAGVSQSPSNKVTEKGKDVELRCDPISGHTALYWYRQSLGQGLEFLIYFQGNSAPDKSGLPSDRFSAERTGGSVSTLTIQRTQQEDSAVYLCASSQTSGYTDTQYFGPGTRLTVL.

V gene TRBV18 combines with J gene TRBJ2-2; TCRdb's D gene call, TRBD2, goes unchecked for lack of DNA. This CDR3 region has 16 residues. Germline-derived CDR1 and CDR2 are KGHSH and LQKENI. The CDR3 is CASSPLAGDPTGELFF.